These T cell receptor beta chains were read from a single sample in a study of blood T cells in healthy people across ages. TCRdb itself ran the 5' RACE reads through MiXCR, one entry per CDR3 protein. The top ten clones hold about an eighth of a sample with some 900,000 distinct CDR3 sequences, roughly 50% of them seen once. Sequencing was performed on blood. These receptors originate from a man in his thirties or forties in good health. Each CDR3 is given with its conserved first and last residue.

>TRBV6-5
CASHRADEQYF
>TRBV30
CAWNRGPGYTF
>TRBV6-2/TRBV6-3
CASSYSSEQYF
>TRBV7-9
CASSADTISQTPYF
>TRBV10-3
CAISAGLEGGVPETQYF
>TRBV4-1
CASSQEYAGANYGYTF
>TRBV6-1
CASSGETGRTGELFF
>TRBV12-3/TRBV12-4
CASIGKEAYEQYF
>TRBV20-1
CSARDPGEWEQYF
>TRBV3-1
CASSRSAGSTDTQYF
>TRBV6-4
CASSDFLDADTQYF
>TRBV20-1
CSAKSPGGNTIYF
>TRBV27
CASSSTSRFGYGTDTQYF
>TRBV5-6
CASSLVSRTGRGTDTQYF
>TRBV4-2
CASSHSKSGDRQETQYF
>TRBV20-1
CSAREARQGEVSPLHF
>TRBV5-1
CASSFSRPGTSAGGTQYF
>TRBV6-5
CASKARQSSYEQYF
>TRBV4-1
CASSQGQNSFQETQYF
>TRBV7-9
CASSLARTGGDEQYF
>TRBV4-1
CASSQDEAEPAHGYTF
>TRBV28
CASRGGPDTQYF
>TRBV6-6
CAGSPTSGGAVNTQYF
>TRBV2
CASSSAGRGEAFF
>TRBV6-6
CATNGIAVANTGELFF
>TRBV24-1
CATSDRGQRGANVLTF
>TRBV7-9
CASSLDRGAQQSQPQHF
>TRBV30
CAWSGKGLAGSSQYF
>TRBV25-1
CATSGTGPSSNQPQHF
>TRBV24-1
CATSREDYYGYTF
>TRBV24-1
CATSDHLYNEQFF
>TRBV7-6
CASSLETSGGPPSNEQFF
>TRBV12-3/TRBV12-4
CASSRGRTELFF
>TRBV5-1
CASSLSRQVNTEAFF
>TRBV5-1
CASSPVAGLEAFF
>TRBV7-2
CASSLVGQQTEAFF
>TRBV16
CASTRSGGHEQYF
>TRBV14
CASSQAIFSGANVLTF
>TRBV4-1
CASSQWAAETQYF
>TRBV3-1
CASSQKAGRGNEQFF
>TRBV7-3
CASSVGATETQYF
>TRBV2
CASREGADGYEQYF
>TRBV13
CASSLLAGDQYF
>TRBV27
CASSLSLGDQETQYF
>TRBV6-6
CASSNGGLTEAFF
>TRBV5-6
CASSFDSFYNSPLHF
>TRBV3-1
CASSQDSREQFF
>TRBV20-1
CSARDGAAQETQYF
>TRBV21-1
CASSKGDRVGYGYTF
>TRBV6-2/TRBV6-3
CASRLRSGPTDTQYF
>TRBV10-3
CAISEAGGAKGFYEQYF
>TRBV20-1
CSARQTDTQYF
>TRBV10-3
CAISAFPEGNEQYF
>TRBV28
CASSLYGGGGTQYF
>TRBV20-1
CSAHNGPDLPYGYTF